What follows are 2 T cell receptor beta chains derived from one specimen sequenced in a study of T cells after yellow fever vaccination. TCRdb recomputed calls from the 5' RACE reads with MiXCR, one row per CDR3 protein. This sample has under 600,000 distinct CDR3 sequences, with 20% to 25% found just once. The sample was PBMCs, taken approximately 20 days after the first yellow fever vaccination. These receptor sequences come from a man younger than 30 who received the YFV17D yellow fever vaccine.

The chain couples TRBV20-1 to TRBJ2-2; a weak D match, TRBD2 (6 bases). Trimming removed 0 bases from V and 4 bases from J, with 12 bases in between. In germline, CDR1 is DFQATT, CDR2 SNEGSKA (reference sequence). The CDR3 is made up of 15 amino acids. The CDR3 bases are TGCAGTGCTAGAGATAGGAGGGTCGGCACCGGGGAGCTGTTTTTT. It specifies CSARDRRVGTGELFF.

This clonotype has only a few counts. The chain links TRBV20-1 to TRBJ1-6; D remains ambiguous. The ends were cut back, 0 bases at V and 8 bases at J, with 14 bases in the middle. From germline, CDR1 is DFQATT and CDR2 SNEGSKA (reference sequence). The CDR3 loop spans 15 amino acids. The CDR3 reads CSARDGQTDYSPLHF. DNA of the CDR3: TGCAGTGCTAGAGATGGGCAGACGGACTATTCACCCCTCCACTTT.